This entry describes one T cell receptor beta chain. Germline assignment: CDR1 MNHEY and CDR2 SVGAGI. This CDR3 has 13 amino acids. The trim removed 2 bases at V and 5 bases at J, leaving 0 bases unmatched. This record belongs to a study of blood T cell repertoires in COVID-19. Across the study: Acute-phase and convalescent COVID-19 samples originated in the United States, Italy and Spain. PBMCs, B-cell-depleted T cells, or T cells were the source of the cDNA or gDNA that made up the material.

Method: immunoSEQ multiplex PCR; TCRdb's copy keeps in-frame clones and lacks some. The profile shows about 130,000 clones, 81% of them singletons. Sequenced input: peripheral blood. The sequence was collected from a woman between 45 and 65 years old with acute or convalescent COVID-19. The chain recombines TRBV6-5 with TRBJ2-7; 10 bases line up with TRBD1. Here the CDR3 DNA reads TGTGCCAGCAGTTACGGGACAGGGGACGAGCAGTACTTC. Translating it yields CASSYGTGDEQYF.